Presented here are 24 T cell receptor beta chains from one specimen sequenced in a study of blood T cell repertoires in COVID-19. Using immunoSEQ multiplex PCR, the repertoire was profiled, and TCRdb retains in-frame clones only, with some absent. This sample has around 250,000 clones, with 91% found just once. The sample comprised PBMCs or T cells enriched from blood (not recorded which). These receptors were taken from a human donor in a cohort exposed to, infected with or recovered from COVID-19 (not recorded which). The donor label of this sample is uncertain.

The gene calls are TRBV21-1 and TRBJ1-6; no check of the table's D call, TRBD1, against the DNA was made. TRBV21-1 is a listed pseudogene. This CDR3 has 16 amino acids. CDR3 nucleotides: TGTGCCAGCAGCAACGCCCTAGGGGACATCTTACCACCCCTCCACTTT. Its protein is CASSNALGDILPPLHF.

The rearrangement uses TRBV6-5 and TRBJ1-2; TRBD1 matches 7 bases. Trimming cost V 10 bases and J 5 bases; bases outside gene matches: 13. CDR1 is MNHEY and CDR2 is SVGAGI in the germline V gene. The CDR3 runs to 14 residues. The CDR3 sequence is CATKTGVENYGYTF. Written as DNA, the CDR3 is TGTGCCACCAAAACAGGGGTAGAAAATTATGGCTACACCTTC.

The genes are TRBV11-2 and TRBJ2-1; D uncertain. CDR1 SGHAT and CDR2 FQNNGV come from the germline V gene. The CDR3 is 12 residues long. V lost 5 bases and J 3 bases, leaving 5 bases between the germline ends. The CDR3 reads CASSHFYNEQFF. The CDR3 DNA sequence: TGTGCCAGCAGCCACTTCTACAATGAGCAGTTCTTC.

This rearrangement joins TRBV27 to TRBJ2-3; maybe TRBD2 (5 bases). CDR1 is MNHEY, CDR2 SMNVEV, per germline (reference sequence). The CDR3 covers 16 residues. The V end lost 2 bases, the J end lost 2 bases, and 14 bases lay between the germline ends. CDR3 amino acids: CASSLGSLLTTDTQYF. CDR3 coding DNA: TGTGCCAGCAGTTTAGGGAGTTTGCTCACCACAGATACGCAGTATTTT.

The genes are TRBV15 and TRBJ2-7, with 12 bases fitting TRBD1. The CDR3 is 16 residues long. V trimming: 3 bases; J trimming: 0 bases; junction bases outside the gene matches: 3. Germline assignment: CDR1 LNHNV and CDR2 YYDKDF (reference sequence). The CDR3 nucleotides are TGTGCCACCAGCAGGGGACAGGGGGCGCGCTCCTACGAGCAGTACTTC. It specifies CATSRGQGARSYEQYF.

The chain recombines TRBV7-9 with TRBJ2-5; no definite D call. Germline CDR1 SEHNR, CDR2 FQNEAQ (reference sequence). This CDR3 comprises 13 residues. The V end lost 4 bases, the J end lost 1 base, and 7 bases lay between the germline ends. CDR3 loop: CASSSRFQETQYF. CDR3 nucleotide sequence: TGTGCCAGCAGCTCCCGGTTCCAAGAGACCCAGTACTTC. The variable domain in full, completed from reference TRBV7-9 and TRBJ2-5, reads DTGVSQNPRHKITKRGQNVTFRCDPISEHNRLYWYRQTLGQGPEFLTYFQNEAQLEKSRLLSDRFSAERPKGSFSTLEIQRTEQGDSAMYLCASSSRFQETQYFGPGTRLLVL.

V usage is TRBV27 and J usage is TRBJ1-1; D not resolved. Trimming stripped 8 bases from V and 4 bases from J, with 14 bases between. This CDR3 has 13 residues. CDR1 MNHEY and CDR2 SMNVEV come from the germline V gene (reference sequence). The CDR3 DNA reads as TGTGCCAGCCGGAGGGTTGCGAGCACTGAAGCTTTCTTT. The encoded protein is CASRRVASTEAFF.

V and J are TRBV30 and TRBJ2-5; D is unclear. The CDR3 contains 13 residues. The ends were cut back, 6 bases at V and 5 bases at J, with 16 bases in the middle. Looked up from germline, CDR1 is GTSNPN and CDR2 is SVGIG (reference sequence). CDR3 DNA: TGTGCCTGCCGCGGCCCCTCTGGGGAGACCCAGTACTTC. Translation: CACRGPSGETQYF.

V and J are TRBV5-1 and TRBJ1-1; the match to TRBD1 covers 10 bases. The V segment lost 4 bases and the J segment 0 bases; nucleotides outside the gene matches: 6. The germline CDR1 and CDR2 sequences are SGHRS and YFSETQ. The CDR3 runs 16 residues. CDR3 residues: CASSRAGQGLNTEAFF. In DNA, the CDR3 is TGCGCCAGCAGCCGTGCGGGACAGGGGTTGAACACTGAAGCTTTCTTT.

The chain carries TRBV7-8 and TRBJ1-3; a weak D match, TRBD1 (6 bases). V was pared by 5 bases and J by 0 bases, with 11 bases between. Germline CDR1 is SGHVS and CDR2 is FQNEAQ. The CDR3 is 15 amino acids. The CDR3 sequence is CASSPYRVSGNTIYF. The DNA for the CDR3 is TGTGCCAGCAGCCCTTACAGGGTCTCTGGAAACACCATATATTTT.

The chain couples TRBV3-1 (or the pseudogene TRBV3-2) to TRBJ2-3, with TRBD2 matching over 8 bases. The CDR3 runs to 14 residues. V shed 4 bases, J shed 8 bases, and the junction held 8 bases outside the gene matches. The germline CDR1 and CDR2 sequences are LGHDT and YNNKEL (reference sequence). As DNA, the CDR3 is TGTGCCAGCAGCCTGGGACTAGAAGGGGTTACGCAGTATTTT. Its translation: CASSLGLEGVTQYF.

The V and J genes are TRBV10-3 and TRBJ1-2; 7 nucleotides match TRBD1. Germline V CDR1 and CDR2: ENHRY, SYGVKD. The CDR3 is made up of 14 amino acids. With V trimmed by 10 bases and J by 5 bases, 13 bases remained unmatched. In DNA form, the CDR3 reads TGTGCCACCGGAAACCTCACAGGGGCGTATGGCTACACCTTC. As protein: CATGNLTGAYGYTF.

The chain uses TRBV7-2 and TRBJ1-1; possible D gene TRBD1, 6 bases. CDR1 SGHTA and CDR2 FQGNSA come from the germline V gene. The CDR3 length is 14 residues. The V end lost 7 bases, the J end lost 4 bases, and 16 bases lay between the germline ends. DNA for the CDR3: TGTGCCAGCACCTCTAGAGGGGGTAGCACTGAAGCTTTCTTT. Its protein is CASTSRGGSTEAFF.

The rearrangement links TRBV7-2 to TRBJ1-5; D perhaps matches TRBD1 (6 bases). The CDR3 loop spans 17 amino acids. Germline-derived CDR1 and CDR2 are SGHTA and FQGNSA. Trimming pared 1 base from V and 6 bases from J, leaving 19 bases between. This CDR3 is CASSLGPLRGLAQPQHF. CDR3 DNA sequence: TGTGCCAGCAGCTTAGGACCATTGCGGGGGCTAGCTCAGCCCCAGCATTTT.

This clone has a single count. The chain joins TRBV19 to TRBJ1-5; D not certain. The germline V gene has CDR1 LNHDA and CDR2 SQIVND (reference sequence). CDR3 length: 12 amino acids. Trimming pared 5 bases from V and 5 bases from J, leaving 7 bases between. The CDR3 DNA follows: TGTGCCAGTAGTCTGTCTGATCAGCCCCAGCATTTT. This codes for CASSLSDQPQHF.

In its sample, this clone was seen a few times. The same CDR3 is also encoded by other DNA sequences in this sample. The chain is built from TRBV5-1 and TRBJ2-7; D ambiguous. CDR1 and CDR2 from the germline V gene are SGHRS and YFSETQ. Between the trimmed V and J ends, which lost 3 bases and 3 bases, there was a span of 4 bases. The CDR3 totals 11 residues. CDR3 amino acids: CASSSSYEQYF. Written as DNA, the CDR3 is TGCGCCAGCAGCTCCAGCTACGAGCAGTACTTC.

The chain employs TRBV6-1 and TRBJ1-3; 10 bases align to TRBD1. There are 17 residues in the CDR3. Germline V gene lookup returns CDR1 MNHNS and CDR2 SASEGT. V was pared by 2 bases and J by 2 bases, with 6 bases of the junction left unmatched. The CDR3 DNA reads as TGTGCCAGCAGTGAAAGGACAGGGGGACGCCCTGGAAACACCATATATTTT. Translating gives CASSERTGGRPGNTIYF.

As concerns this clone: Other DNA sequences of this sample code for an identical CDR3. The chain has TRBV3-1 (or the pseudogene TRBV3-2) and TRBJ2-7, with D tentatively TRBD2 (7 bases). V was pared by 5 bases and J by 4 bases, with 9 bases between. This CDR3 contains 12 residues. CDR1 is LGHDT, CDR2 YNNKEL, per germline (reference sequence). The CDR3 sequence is CASSRGGYEQYF. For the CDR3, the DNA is TGTGCCAGCAGCAGGGGGGGGTACGAGCAGTACTTC.

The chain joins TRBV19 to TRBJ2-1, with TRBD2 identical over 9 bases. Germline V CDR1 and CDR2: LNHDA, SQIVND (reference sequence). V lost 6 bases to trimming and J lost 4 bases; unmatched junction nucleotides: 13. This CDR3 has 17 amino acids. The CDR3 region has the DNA TGTGCCAGTAGCCAGAAGGCGCCGGGACTAGCTTACAATGAGCAGTTCTTC. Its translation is CASSQKAPGLAYNEQFF.

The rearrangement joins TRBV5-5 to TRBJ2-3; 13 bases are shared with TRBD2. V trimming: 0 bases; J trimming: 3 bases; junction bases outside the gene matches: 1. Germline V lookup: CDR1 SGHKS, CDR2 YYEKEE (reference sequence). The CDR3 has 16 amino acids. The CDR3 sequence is CASSLGLAGGTDTQYF. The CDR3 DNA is TGTGCCAGCAGCTTGGGACTAGCGGGGGGAACAGATACGCAGTATTTT.

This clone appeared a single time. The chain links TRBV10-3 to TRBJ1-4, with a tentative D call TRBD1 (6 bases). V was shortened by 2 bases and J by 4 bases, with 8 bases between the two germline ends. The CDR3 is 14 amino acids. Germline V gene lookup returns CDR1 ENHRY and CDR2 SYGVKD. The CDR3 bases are TGTGCCATCAGTGAGGGGACAAATAATGAAAAACTGTTTTTT. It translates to CAISEGTNNEKLFF.

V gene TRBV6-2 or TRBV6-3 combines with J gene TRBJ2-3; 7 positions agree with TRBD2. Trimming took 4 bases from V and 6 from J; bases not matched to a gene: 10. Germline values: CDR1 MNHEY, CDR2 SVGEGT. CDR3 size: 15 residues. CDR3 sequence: CASSFGGGPSDTQYF. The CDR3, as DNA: TGTGCCAGCAGTTTCGGCGGGGGACCCAGTGATACGCAGTATTTT.

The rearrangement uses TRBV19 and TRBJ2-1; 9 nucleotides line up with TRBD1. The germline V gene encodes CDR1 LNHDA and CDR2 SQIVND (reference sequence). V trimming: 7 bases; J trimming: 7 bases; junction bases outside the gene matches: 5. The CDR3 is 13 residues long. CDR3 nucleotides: TGTGCCAGTACAGGACAGGGGAGGAATGAGCAGTTCTTC. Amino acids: CASTGQGRNEQFF.

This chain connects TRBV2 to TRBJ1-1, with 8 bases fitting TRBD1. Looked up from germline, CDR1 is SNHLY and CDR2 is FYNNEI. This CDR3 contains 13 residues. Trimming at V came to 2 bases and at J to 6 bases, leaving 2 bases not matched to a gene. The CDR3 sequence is CASSEQGAPEAFF. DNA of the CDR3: TGTGCCAGCAGTGAACAGGGGGCGCCTGAAGCTTTCTTT.